The entry below describes one T cell receptor beta chain. V lost 2 bases and J 5 bases, leaving 9 bases between the germline ends. CDR3 length equals 13 residues. CDR1 is SGHNT, CDR2 YYREEE, per germline (reference sequence). These data originate in a study of blood T cell repertoires in COVID-19. TCRdb keeps only in-frame clones here, not all; method: immunoSEQ multiplex PCR. The profile shows 150,000 to 200,000 clones, 82% of them singletons. The chain is built from TRBV5-4 and TRBJ2-3, with D possibly being TRBD1 (5 bases). The sequence was obtained from a woman aged 70-85 years with acute or convalescent COVID-19. Sequenced material: peripheral blood. CDR3 bases: TGTGCCAGCAGCTTACAGGAGATAGATACGCAGTATTTT. It codes for CASSLQEIDTQYF.